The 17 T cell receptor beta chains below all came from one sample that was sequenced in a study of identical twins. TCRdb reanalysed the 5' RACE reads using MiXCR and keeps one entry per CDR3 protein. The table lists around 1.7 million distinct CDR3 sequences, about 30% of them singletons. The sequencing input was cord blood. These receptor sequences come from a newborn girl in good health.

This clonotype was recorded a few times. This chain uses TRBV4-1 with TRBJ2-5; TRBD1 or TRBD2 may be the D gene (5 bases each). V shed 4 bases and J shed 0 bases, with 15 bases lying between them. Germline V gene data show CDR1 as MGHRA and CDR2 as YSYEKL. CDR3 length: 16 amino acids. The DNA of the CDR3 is TGCGCCAGCAGCCTTTACGGGACCAAGTACCAAGAGACCCAGTACTTC. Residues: CASSLYGTKYQETQYF.

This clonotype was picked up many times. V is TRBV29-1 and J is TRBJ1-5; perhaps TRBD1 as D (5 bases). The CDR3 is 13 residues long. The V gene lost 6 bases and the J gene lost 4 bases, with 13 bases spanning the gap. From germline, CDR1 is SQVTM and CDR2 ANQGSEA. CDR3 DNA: TGCAGCGTGGCCCAGGGACGGAATCAGCCCCAGCATTTT. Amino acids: CSVAQGRNQPQHF.

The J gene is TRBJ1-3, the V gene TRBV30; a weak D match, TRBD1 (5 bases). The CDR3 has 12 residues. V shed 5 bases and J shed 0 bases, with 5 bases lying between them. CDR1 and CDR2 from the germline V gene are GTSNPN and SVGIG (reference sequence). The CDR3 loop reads CAWGGSGNTIYF. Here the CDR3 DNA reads TGTGCCTGGGGGGGCTCTGGAAACACCATATATTTT.

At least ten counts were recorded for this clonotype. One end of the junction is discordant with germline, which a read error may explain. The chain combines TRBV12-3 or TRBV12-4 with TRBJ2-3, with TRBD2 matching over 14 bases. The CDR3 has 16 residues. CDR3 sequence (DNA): TGCGCCAGCAGCTTGGGGACTAGCGGGGGAGCAGATACGCAGTATTTT. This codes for CASSLGTSGGADTQYF.

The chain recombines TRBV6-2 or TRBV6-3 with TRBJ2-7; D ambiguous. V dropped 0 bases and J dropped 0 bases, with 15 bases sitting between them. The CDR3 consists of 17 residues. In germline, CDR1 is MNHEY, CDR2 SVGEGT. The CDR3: CASSYSIKVRSSYEQYF. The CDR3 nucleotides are TGTGCCAGCAGTTACTCGATAAAGGTCCGAAGCTCCTACGAGCAGTACTTC.

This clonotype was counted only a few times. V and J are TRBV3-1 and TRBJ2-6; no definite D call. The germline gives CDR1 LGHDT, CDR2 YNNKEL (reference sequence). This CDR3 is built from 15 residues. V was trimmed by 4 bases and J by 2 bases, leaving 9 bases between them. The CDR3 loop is CASSREGTGANVLTF. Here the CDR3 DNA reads TGTGCCAGCAGCCGTGAAGGGACTGGGGCCAACGTCCTGACTTTC.

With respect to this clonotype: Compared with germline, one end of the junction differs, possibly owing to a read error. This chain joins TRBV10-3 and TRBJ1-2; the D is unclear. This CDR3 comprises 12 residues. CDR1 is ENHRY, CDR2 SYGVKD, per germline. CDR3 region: CAVSESNYGYTF. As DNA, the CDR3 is TGTGCCGTCAGTGAGTCAAACTATGGCTACACCTTC.

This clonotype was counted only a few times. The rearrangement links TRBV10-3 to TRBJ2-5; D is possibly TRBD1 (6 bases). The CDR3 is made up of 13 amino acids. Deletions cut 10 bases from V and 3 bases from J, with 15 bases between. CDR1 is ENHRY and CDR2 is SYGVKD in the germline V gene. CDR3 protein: CATRGGSKETQYF. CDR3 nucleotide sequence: TGTGCCACCAGAGGGGGTTCGAAAGAGACCCAGTACTTC.

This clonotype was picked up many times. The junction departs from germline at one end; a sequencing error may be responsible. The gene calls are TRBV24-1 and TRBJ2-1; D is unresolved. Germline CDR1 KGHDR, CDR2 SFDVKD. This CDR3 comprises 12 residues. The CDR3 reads CATRSSYNEQFF. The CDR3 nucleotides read TGCGCCACCAGGAGCTCCTACAATGAGCAGTTCTTC.

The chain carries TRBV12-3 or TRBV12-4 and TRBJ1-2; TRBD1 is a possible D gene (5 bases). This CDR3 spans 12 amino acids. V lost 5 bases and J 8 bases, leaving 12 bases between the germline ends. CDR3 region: CASSETGVGYTF. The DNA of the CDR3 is TGTGCCAGCAGTGAAACGGGGGTGGGCTACACCTTC.

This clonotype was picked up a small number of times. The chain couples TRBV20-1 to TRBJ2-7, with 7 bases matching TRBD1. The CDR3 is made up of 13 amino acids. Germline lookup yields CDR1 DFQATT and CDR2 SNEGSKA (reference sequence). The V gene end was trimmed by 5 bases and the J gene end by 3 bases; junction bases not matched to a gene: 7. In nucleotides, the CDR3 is TGCAGTGCTCGGGACAGTGCCTTCTACGAGCAGTACTTC. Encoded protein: CSARDSAFYEQYF.

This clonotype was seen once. The CDR3 DNA is TGCGCCAGCAGCCCTGTCCTCCAACTAGCGCCTAGCGACAATGAGCAGTTCTTC. Translation: CASSPVLQLAPSDNEQFF. The chain carries TRBV4-1 and TRBJ2-1, with TRBD2 matching over 7 bases. The CDR3 length is 18 residues. V gave up 4 bases and J gave up 5 bases; unmatched junction bases: 17. CDR1 MGHRA and CDR2 YSYEKL come from the germline V gene.

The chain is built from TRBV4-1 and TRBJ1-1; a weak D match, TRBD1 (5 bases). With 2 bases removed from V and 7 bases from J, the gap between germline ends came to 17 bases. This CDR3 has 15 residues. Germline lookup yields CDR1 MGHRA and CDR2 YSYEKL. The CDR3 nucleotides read TGCGCCAGCAGCCAACAAGGGACGGCGGGTGGTGAAGCTTTCTTT. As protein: CASSQQGTAGGEAFF.

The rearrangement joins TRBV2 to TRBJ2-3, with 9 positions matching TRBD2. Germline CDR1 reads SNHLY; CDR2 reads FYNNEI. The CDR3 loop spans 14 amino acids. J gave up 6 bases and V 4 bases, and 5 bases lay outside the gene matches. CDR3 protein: CASSGGGAFDTQYF. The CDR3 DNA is TGTGCCAGCAGTGGCGGGGGGGCCTTTGATACGCAGTATTTT.

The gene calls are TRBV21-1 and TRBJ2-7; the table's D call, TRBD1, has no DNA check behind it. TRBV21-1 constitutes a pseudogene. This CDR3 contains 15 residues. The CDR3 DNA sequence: TGTGCCAGCAGCAAAGCAGGGGCGGGGAAGGTCGAGCAGTACTTC. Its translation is CASSKAGAGKVEQYF.

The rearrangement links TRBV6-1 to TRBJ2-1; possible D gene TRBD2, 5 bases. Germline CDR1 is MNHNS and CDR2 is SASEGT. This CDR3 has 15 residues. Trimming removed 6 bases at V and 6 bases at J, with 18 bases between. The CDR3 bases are TGTGCCAGCAGCCTCACCGACTATCCCCGCAATGAGCAGTTCTTC. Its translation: CASSLTDYPRNEQFF.

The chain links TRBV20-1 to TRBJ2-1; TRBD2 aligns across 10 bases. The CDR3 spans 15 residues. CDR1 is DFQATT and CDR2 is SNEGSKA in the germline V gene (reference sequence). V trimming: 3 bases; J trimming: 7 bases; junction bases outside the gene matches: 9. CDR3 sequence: CSASILAGAGNEQFF. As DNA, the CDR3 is TGCAGTGCTAGTATCCTAGCGGGGGCAGGAAATGAGCAGTTCTTC.